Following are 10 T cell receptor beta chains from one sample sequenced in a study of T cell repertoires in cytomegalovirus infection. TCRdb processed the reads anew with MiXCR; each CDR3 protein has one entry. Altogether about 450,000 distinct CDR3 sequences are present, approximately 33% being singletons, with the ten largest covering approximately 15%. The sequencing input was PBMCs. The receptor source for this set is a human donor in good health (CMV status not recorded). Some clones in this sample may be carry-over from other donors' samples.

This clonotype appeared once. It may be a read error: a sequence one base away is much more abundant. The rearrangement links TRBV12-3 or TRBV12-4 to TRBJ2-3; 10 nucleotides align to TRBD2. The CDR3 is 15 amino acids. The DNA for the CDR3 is TGTGCCAGCAGTTTACTAGCGGGGGTGACAGATACGCAGGATTTT. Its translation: CASSLLAGVTDTQDF.

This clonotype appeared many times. The CDR3 region is CASSSLTGTDTQYF. In DNA, the CDR3 is TGTGCCAGCAGCTCGCTGACTGGCACAGATACGCAGTATTTT. This sequence joins TRBV7-8 and TRBJ2-3; D remains unclear. Trimming cost V 4 bases and J 1 base, with 9 bases left between them. The CDR3 totals 14 residues. Germline loops: CDR1 SGHVS, CDR2 FQNEAQ.

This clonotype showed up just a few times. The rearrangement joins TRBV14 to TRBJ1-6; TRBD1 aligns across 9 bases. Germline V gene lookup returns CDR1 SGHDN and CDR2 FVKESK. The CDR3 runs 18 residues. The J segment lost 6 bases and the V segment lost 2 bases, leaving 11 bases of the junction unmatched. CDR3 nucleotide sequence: TGTGCCAGCAGCCAAAGGCCGGGACAGGGATCGTTTAATTCACCCCTCCACTTT. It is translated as CASSQRPGQGSFNSPLHF.

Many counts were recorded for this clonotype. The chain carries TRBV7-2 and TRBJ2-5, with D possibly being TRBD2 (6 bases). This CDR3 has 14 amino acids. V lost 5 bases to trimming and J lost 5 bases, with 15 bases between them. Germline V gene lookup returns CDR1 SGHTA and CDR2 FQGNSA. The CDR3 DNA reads TGTGCCAGCAGCCGTGGAGGGGAGATGGAGACCCAGTACTTC. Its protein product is CASSRGGEMETQYF.

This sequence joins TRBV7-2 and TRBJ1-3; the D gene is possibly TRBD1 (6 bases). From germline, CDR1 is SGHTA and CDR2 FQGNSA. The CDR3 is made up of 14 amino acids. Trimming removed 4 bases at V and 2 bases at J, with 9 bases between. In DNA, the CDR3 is TGTGCCAGCAGCTCCGGACAGCCTGGAAACACCATATATTTT. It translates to CASSSGQPGNTIYF.

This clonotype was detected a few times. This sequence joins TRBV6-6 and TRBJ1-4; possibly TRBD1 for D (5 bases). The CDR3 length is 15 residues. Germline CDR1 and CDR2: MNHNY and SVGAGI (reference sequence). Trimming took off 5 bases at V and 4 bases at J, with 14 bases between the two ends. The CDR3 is CASSRTGVYNEKLFF. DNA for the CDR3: TGTGCCAGCAGTCGTACAGGCGTTTATAATGAAAAACTGTTTTTT.

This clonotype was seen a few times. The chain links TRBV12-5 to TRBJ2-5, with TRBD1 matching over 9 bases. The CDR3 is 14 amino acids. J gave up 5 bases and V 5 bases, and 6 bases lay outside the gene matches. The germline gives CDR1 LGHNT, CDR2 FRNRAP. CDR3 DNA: TGTGCTAGTGGTCGGGGACAGGGATATGAGACCCAGTACTTC. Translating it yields CASGRGQGYETQYF.

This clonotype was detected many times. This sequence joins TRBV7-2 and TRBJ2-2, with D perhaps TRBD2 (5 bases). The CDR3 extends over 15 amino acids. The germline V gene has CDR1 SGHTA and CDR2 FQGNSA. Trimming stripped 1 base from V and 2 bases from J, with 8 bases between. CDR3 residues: CASSLESGNTGELFF. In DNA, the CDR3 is TGTGCCAGCAGCTTAGAATCGGGAAACACCGGGGAGCTGTTTTTT.

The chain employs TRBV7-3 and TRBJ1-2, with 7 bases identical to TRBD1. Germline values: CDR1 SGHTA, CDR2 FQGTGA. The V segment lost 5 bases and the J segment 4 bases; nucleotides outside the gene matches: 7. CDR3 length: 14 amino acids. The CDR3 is CASSPRQGGYGYTF. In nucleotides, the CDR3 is TGTGCCAGCAGCCCACGACAGGGTGGCTATGGCTACACCTTC.

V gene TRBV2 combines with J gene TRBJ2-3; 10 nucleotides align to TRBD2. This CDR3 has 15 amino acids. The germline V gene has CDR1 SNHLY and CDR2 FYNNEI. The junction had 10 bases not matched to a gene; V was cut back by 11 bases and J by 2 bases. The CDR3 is CAGRRTSGFTDTQYF. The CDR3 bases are TGTGCCGGACGAAGGACTAGCGGCTTCACAGATACGCAGTATTTT.